The sequence of this TCR beta chain was determined in a study of cytomegalovirus exposure and HLA in healthy donors. Study-wide findings and caveats: When the data were analyzed later, several of the most significant clusters appeared to be linked to common viral pathogens. The authors enumerated 150 to 200 TCR beta chains as linked to cytomegalovirus.

13 Jbeta primers and 60 Vbeta primers were used for the PCR. Using immunoSEQ multiplex PCR, the repertoire was profiled, and TCRdb retains in-frame clones only, with some absent. The sample carries under 200,000 clones, approximately 81% recorded once. Details on this clone: The antigen is unknown.

The CDR3 runs 15 residues. The V end was cut by 11 bases, the J end by 0 bases, with 19 bases between. Germline V CDR1 and CDR2: LNHDA, SQIVND (reference sequence). The sequence was collected from a woman between 18 and 30 years old in good health and CMV-seronegative. This sequence joins TRBV19 and TRBJ1-2; TRBD1 might be the D (6 bases). The sample was PBMCs. Here the CDR3 DNA reads TGTGCCTCCGAGGTAACAGGGAGTTCTAACTATGGCTACACCTTC. Its protein is CASEVTGSSNYGYTF.